This is a list of T cell receptor beta chains from one sample in a study of control samples from healthy donors and cancer patients. Sequenced by immunoSEQ multiplex PCR; TCRdb stores in-frame clones only, minus some. Here the sample spans 150,000 to 200,000 clones, 75% to 95% being singletons. Source material: blood. These receptors were collected from a woman in her thirties in good health. CDR3s include the opening cysteine and the closing phenylalanine or tryptophan. Fields, in order: J gene, D gene, clone size, V gene, CDR3 protein. A D gene is named only where the DNA matches it firmly. Some rows mark clone size as missing; the rest say once, few, many or name a class of expanded clone.

TRBJ1-2 TRBD1 - TRBV28 CASSGQGPYGYTF
TRBJ1-1 TRBD1 - TRBV6-5 CASRTTGGTEAFF
TRBJ2-2 TRBD1 - TRBV2 CASSAGQTNTGELFF
TRBJ1-2 - - TRBV7-2 CASSLARVNYGYTF
TRBJ2-6 - - TRBV19 CASSMGFSGANVLTF
TRBJ1-2 - - TRBV12-3/TRBV12-4 CASSLASYGYTF
TRBJ2-1 TRBD1 - TRBV11-3 CASSPGQGDYNEQFF
TRBJ1-5 - - TRBV10-3 CAISEADQPQHF
TRBJ2-3 TRBD1 - TRBV4-2 CASSHPDRGGTDTQYF
TRBJ1-3 TRBD1 - TRBV11-2 CASSLRQGPNTIYF
TRBJ2-7 TRBD2 - TRBV7-6 CASSFRLAGEIYEQYF
TRBJ1-1 - - TRBV7-9 CASSFMNTEAFF
TRBJ2-1 TRBD2 - TRBV10-3 CAISVTSGSSYNEQFF
TRBJ2-7 TRBD1 - TRBV6-2/TRBV6-3 CASNYPGQGAFEQYF
TRBJ2-5 - - TRBV7-2 CASSLGGPQETQYF
TRBJ1-2 TRBD1 - TRBV11-3 CASSTGTGGVYTF
TRBJ2-5 TRBD2 - TRBV4-2 CASSQATSAETQYF
TRBJ1-5 - - TRBV6-6 CASSSQGSRNQPQHF
TRBJ1-1 - once TRBV30 CAWSNGRGIGDTEAFF
TRBJ1-2 TRBD1 - TRBV5-6 CASSPRDRGYGYTF
TRBJ2-3 - - TRBV29-1 CSVENDSTDTQYF
TRBJ2-1 - - TRBV6-5 CASSYGQSYNEQFF
TRBJ1-4 TRBD1 - TRBV11-2 CASSSLQGRGEKLFF
TRBJ1-6 - once TRBV10-3 CAIRGDDRSSYNSPLHF
TRBJ2-1 TRBD2 - TRBV15 CATSRGPAGDYNEQFF
TRBJ2-3 - few TRBV28 CASSLGTDTQYF
TRBJ1-1 - - TRBV6-4 CASSESANTEAFF
TRBJ1-3 TRBD1 - TRBV14 CASSQDRTGSGNTIYF
TRBJ2-5 TRBD1 - TRBV5-8 CASSFGTVPSQETQYF
TRBJ1-1 - - TRBV7-9 CASSLWVNTEAFF
TRBJ1-2 - - TRBV19 CASSMIQDGYTF
TRBJ2-1 - - TRBV15 CATSRDPEANEQFF
TRBJ2-3 - - TRBV7-3 CASSFTSLSTDTQYF
TRBJ2-3 - - TRBV6-6 CASNRGTDTQYF
TRBJ2-3 - - TRBV19 CASSIVSSPDTQYF
TRBJ2-1 - - TRBV6-4 CASSDSPGYNEQFF
TRBJ1-1 - - TRBV10-3 CAISGYGQPNTEAFF
TRBJ1-3 - once TRBV18 CASSPPVASGNTIYF
TRBJ2-3 TRBD2 - TRBV6-4 CASSDHRRGGPDTQYF
TRBJ2-5 TRBD2 - TRBV3-1/TRBV3-2 CASSQAAGGGETQYF
TRBJ2-2 - - TRBV19 CASSIGQVNTGELFF
TRBJ2-3 TRBD2 - TRBV9 CASSVELAGDDTQYF
TRBJ2-3 - - TRBV19 CASSISPSTDTQYF
TRBJ1-6 - - TRBV6-6 CASSYKRDNSPLHF
TRBJ2-3 - - TRBV4-2 CASSQDLVSTDTQYF